These 28 T cell receptor beta chains originate from one sample sequenced in a study of monozygotic twins with inflammatory bowel disease. One entry per CDR3 protein, without DNA, is what TCRdb gives after re-calling the 5' RACE reads. In all, the sample yields more than 75,000 distinct CDR3 sequences. The sample was blood. All receptors come from a human donor with ulcerative colitis or Crohn's disease, or a healthy co-twin of an affected twin (not recorded which).

This sequence joins TRBV4-2 and TRBJ2-1; absent DNA, TCRdb's TRBD1 call cannot be checked. The CDR3 extends over 15 amino acids. Germline-derived CDR1 and CDR2 are LGHNA and YNFKEQ. CDR3 amino acids: CASSQVGGGINEQFF.

The chain recombines TRBV7-9 with TRBJ2-5; the D gene TCRdb calls, TRBD2, cannot be checked with no DNA. Germline assignment: CDR1 SEHNR and CDR2 FQNEAQ (reference sequence). There are 15 residues in the CDR3. CDR3 amino acids: CATFDGRTAVGAGYF. Complete variable domain (other parts from reference TRBV7-9 and TRBJ2-5): DTGVSQNPRHKITKRGQNVTFRCDPISEHNRLYWYRQTLGQGPEFLTYFQNEAQLEKSRLLSDRFSAERPKGSFSTLEIQRTEQGDSAMYLCATFDGRTAVGAGYFGPGTRLLVL.

The rearrangement joins TRBV14 to TRBJ2-1; the D call from TCRdb, TRBD1, cannot be confirmed without DNA. This CDR3 has 17 amino acids. Germline V gene lookup returns CDR1 SGHDN and CDR2 FVKESK. CDR3 sequence reads: CASSILQGRRQGNEQFF.

The chain has TRBV6-1 and TRBJ1-2. Germline V gives CDR1 MNHNS, CDR2 SASEGT. This CDR3 has 14 residues. CDR3 sequence reads: CASRGKVVNYGYTF.

This chain's CDR3 is CATSGGTGGTEAFF. This chain joins TRBV24-1 and TRBJ1-1; TCRdb returns TRBD1, unconfirmable since there is no DNA. CDR1 is KGHDR and CDR2 is SFDVKD in the germline V gene. The CDR3 loop spans 14 amino acids.

This chain connects TRBV6-1 to TRBJ1-2; TCRdb reports TRBD1, a call that lacks DNA to check it against. The CDR3 extends over 15 amino acids. Germline V gene data show CDR1 as MNHNS and CDR2 as SASEGT. The chain's CDR3 is CASKETPQSAYGYTF.

The J gene is TRBJ2-3, the V gene TRBV7-2; TCRdb's D call, TRBD1, is unchecked because there is no DNA. Germline-derived CDR1 and CDR2 are SGHTA and FQGNSA. This CDR3 has 13 amino acids. The CDR3 region is CASSWFGGDTQYF.

V is TRBV6-1 and J is TRBJ1-1. The germline V gene has CDR1 MNHNS and CDR2 SASEGT. This CDR3 has 13 residues. The CDR3 loop is CASSTHRNTEAFF.

The chain has TRBV19 and TRBJ1-2. CDR1 and CDR2 (germline): LNHDA, SQIVND (reference sequence). The CDR3 has 13 amino acids. This chain's CDR3 is CASSTTGAYGYTF.

This chain's CDR3 is CASSFGQGNKGYTF. The V and J genes are TRBV7-2 and TRBJ1-2; TCRdb picks TRBD1, but there is no DNA to check that call. From germline, CDR1 is SGHTA and CDR2 FQGNSA. CDR3 size: 14 residues.

Here the CDR3 reads CASSLRPPGQGVYGYTF. V usage is TRBV4-2 and J usage is TRBJ1-2; TCRdb gives TRBD1 as the D gene, but with no DNA this cannot be confirmed. The CDR3 sequence is 17 residues long. Germline V gives CDR1 LGHNA, CDR2 YNFKEQ.

The chain uses TRBV6-5 and TRBJ1-2; the TRBD1 assignment by TCRdb is unverifiable without DNA. CDR3 length equals 13 residues. Germline lookup yields CDR1 MNHEY and CDR2 SVGAGI. The CDR3 region is CASSYLGGDGYTF.

The chain couples TRBV5-1 to TRBJ1-2; TCRdb picks TRBD1, but there is no DNA to check that call. Germline V gene data show CDR1 as SGHRS and CDR2 as YFSETQ. The length of the CDR3 is 13 residues. CDR3 amino acids: CASSPDSAFGYTF.

The V call is TRBV2, the J call TRBJ2-7; TCRdb's D call of TRBD2 is untestable without DNA. Germline values: CDR1 SNHLY, CDR2 FYNNEI. CDR3 length: 14 amino acids. The CDR3 loop is CASSGGGGFSEQYF.

The chain employs TRBV5-1 and TRBJ2-5; TCRdb proposes TRBD1, but this gene call is untestable without DNA. Per the germline V gene, CDR1 is SGHRS and CDR2 is YFSETQ. This CDR3 has 14 residues. CDR3 in amino acids: CASSRQGMEETQYF.

The rearrangement uses TRBV6-5 and TRBJ1-2. CDR1 MNHEY and CDR2 SVGAGI come from the germline V gene. The CDR3 sequence is 14 residues long. The CDR3 protein is CASSYSTANYGYTF.

This chain joins TRBV5-1 and TRBJ2-2; TCRdb picks TRBD2, but there is no DNA to check that call. CDR1 is SGHRS, CDR2 YFSETQ, per germline. The CDR3 covers 15 residues. The CDR3 loop reads CASSLSRVDTGELFF.

This sequence joins TRBV2 and TRBJ1-4. From germline, CDR1 is SNHLY and CDR2 FYNNEI. The length of the CDR3 is 13 residues. CDR3 region: CASTDGWNEKLFF.

The V gene is TRBV11-2, the J gene TRBJ1-6. Germline V gene sequence: CDR1 SGHAT, CDR2 FQNNGV. The CDR3 contains 15 residues. The CDR3 sequence is CASSLEVDFRSPLHF.

The V gene is TRBV7-9, the J gene TRBJ2-4; there is no DNA to check the TCRdb D call of TRBD2. The CDR3 extends over 17 amino acids. Germline V gives CDR1 SEHNR, CDR2 FQNEAQ (reference sequence). The CDR3 region is CASSSASGNIAKNIQYF.

CDR3 residues: CASSATGAGELFF. J is TRBJ2-2 and V is TRBV2; TCRdb returns TRBD1, unconfirmable since there is no DNA. Germline V lookup: CDR1 SNHLY, CDR2 FYNNEI. CDR3 length: 13 residues.

V and J are TRBV5-1 and TRBJ1-2; absent DNA, TCRdb's TRBD1 call cannot be checked. The CDR3 is 15 amino acids. Germline lookup yields CDR1 SGHRS and CDR2 YFSETQ. The CDR3 sequence: CASSPTADRHYGYTF.

The chain joins TRBV7-7 to TRBJ2-2; with no DNA, the TCRdb D assignment of TRBD1 cannot be verified. The CDR3 totals 17 residues. Germline loops: CDR1 SSHAT, CDR2 FNYEAQ (reference sequence). The CDR3 loop reads CASSQDIESGNTGELFF.

V gene TRBV5-1 combines with J gene TRBJ2-7; the TCRdb D gene call, TRBD1, has no DNA to confirm it. The CDR3 length is 15 residues. Germline V gene data show CDR1 as SGHRS and CDR2 as YFSETQ. This chain's CDR3 is CASRPRQLPLGEQYF.

The chain links TRBV6-1 to TRBJ2-3. Germline loops: CDR1 MNHNS, CDR2 SASEGT. The CDR3 consists of 15 residues. CDR3: CASSEGFVGTDTQYF.

The rearrangement uses TRBV7-8 and TRBJ2-3. The CDR3 loop spans 16 amino acids. Germline CDR1 SGHVS, CDR2 FQNEAQ. This chain's CDR3 is CASSLRLAASTDTQYF. Complete variable domain (other parts from reference TRBV7-8 and TRBJ2-3): GAGVSQSPRYKVAKRGQDVALRCDPISGHVSLFWYQQALGQGPEFLTYFQNEAQLDKSGLPSDRFFAERPEGSVSTLKIQRTQQEDSAVYLCASSLRLAASTDTQYFGPGTRLTVL.

J is TRBJ2-3 and V is TRBV24-1; TCRdb outputs TRBD1, but without DNA this stays unchecked. Germline V gene lookup returns CDR1 KGHDR and CDR2 SFDVKD. The CDR3 runs 15 residues. The CDR3 spells CATSAEAGGTDTQYF.

This chain joins TRBV20-1 and TRBJ2-3; TCRdb's D call, TRBD2, is unchecked because there is no DNA. The length of the CDR3 is 14 residues. The germline V gene has CDR1 DFQATT and CDR2 SNEGSKA (reference sequence). The CDR3 is CSAKARTSTDTQYF.